A selection of T cell receptor beta chains follows, all from one sample in a study of T cells in Graves' hyperthyroidism and ophthalmopathy. TCRdb redid the calling of the multiplex PCR reads with MiXCR, one entry per CDR3 protein. The data show about 420,000 distinct CDR3 sequences, about 13% seen once. The sequencing sample was made of blood. The origin of the receptors is a woman between 18 and 29 years old with Graves' hyperthyroidism. Each CDR3 is given with its conserved first and last residue. D genes are given only for firm matches. Clone size is not always given. Where it is, it says once, few, many or a class for expanded clones.

D gene: NA
V gene: TRBV27
J gene: TRBJ1-4
clone size: many
CDR3 protein: CASSLYLDSEKLFF
CDR3 DNA: TGTGCCAGCAGTTTATATCTTGACTCCGAAAAACTGTTTTTT

D gene: NA
V gene: TRBV5-1
J gene: TRBJ2-1
clone size: many
CDR3 protein: CASSLGVTTEQFF
CDR3 DNA: TGCGCCAGCAGCTTGGGGGTGACTACTGAGCAGTTCTTC

D gene: TRBD2
V gene: TRBV11-3
J gene: TRBJ2-2
clone size: many
CDR3 protein: CASSLALAGGGTGELFF
CDR3 DNA: TGTGCCAGCAGCTTAGCCTTAGCGGGAGGAGGAACCGGGGAGCTGTTTTTT

D gene: TRBD2
V gene: TRBV20-1
J gene: TRBJ2-4
clone size: many
CDR3 protein: CSARDPGLAGAKNIQYF
CDR3 DNA: TGCAGTGCTAGAGATCCGGGACTAGCGGGGGCCAAAAACATTCAGTACTTC

D gene: NA
V gene: TRBV6-2/TRBV6-3
J gene: TRBJ1-5
clone size: few
CDR3 protein: CASRNLAGSRNQPQHF
CDR3 DNA: TGTGCCAGCAGGAACTTGGCAGGTTCACGCAATCAGCCCCAGCATTTT

D gene: NA
V gene: TRBV5-1
J gene: TRBJ1-2
clone size: many
CDR3 protein: CASSFGESSVGYTF
CDR3 DNA: TGCGCCAGCAGCTTTGGGGAATCTAGTGTTGGCTACACCTTC

D gene: TRBD2
V gene: TRBV3-1
J gene: TRBJ2-1
clone size: many
CDR3 protein: CASLRGSGAYNEQFF
CDR3 DNA: TGTGCCAGCCTTAGAGGTAGCGGGGCCTACAATGAGCAGTTCTTC

D gene: NA
V gene: TRBV2
J gene: TRBJ1-2
clone size: few
CDR3 protein: CASSFGQLNYGYTF
CDR3 DNA: TGTGCCAGCAGTTTCGGACAGCTTAACTATGGCTACACCTTC

D gene: NA
V gene: TRBV28
J gene: TRBJ2-7
clone size: many
CDR3 protein: CASSSTQTYEQYF
CDR3 DNA: TGTGCCAGCAGTTCCACACAGACCTACGAGCAGTACTTC

D gene: NA
V gene: TRBV28
J gene: TRBJ2-2
clone size: few
CDR3 protein: CASSPFTAPTGELFF
CDR3 DNA: TGTGCCAGCAGTCCATTCACAGCCCCCACCGGGGAGCTGTTTTTT

D gene: TRBD2
V gene: TRBV20-1
J gene: TRBJ2-7
clone size: many
CDR3 protein: CSPMREAYEQYF
CDR3 DNA: TGCAGTCCAATGCGGGAGGCCTACGAGCAGTACTTC

D gene: TRBD1
V gene: TRBV20-1
J gene: TRBJ2-4
clone size: many
CDR3 protein: CSARFGQELAKNIQYF
CDR3 DNA: TGCAGTGCTAGATTCGGACAGGAGCTAGCCAAAAACATTCAGTACTTC

D gene: TRBD1
V gene: TRBV18
J gene: TRBJ1-1
clone size: many
CDR3 protein: CASSPGQRPRGTEAFF
CDR3 DNA: TGTGCCAGCTCACCGGGACAGAGGCCTCGAGGCACTGAAGCTTTCTTT

D gene: NA
V gene: TRBV5-1
J gene: TRBJ2-3
clone size: NA
CDR3 protein: CASSPVGVSTDTQYF
CDR3 DNA: TGCGCCAGCAGCCCGGTGGGCGTCAGCACAGATACGCAGTATTTT

D gene: TRBD1
V gene: TRBV10-3
J gene: TRBJ2-7
clone size: many
CDR3 protein: CAISEPGQVQDEQYF
CDR3 DNA: TGTGCCATCAGTGAGCCCGGACAGGTCCAAGACGAGCAGTACTTC

D gene: TRBD2
V gene: TRBV3-1
J gene: TRBJ2-3
clone size: many
CDR3 protein: CASSQVGLAGTDTQYF
CDR3 DNA: TGTGCCAGCAGCCAAGTCGGTCTAGCGGGCACAGATACGCAGTATTTT

D gene: NA
V gene: TRBV6-1
J gene: TRBJ1-5
clone size: NA
CDR3 protein: CASRNRSDSYNQPQHF
CDR3 DNA: TGTGCCAGCAGAAACCGGTCGGACAGCTACAATCAGCCCCAGCATTTT

D gene: TRBD2
V gene: TRBV7-2
J gene: TRBJ2-1
clone size: many
CDR3 protein: CASSLRTSGLSYNEQFF
CDR3 DNA: TGTGCCAGCAGCCTCCGGACTAGCGGCCTCTCCTACAATGAGCAGTTCTTC

D gene: TRBD1
V gene: TRBV27
J gene: TRBJ2-7
clone size: many
CDR3 protein: CASSGTGGRGSYEQYF
CDR3 DNA: TGTGCCAGCAGTGGGACAGGGGGCAGGGGATCCTACGAGCAGTACTTC

D gene: TRBD2
V gene: TRBV20-1
J gene: TRBJ2-2
clone size: many
CDR3 protein: CSAGLAGGSGELFF
CDR3 DNA: TGCAGTGCCGGACTAGCGGGAGGTTCGGGGGAGCTGTTTTTT